The sequence of this T cell receptor beta chain was determined in a study of blood T cell repertoires in COVID-19. TCRdb keeps only in-frame clones here, not all; method: immunoSEQ multiplex PCR. The data contain hundreds of thousands of clones, about four fifths of them seen just once; the ten biggest clones take up roughly 9.6%. V lost 8 bases and J lost 1; bases outside the gene matches: 5. Germline CDR1 and CDR2: KGHSH and LQKENI. The CDR3 length is 14 residues. The V call is TRBV18, the J call TRBJ2-5; 9 positions agree with TRBD1. Specimen: peripheral blood. This receptor was taken from a woman older than 75 with acute or convalescent COVID-19. The CDR3 loop reads CASAGTGFQETQYF. In DNA, the CDR3 is TGTGCCAGCGCAGGGACAGGGTTCCAAGAGACCCAGTACTTC.